This T cell receptor beta chain was profiled in a study of OX40 agonist ivuxolimab in advanced cancers. About the full investigation: Ivuxolimab was a fully human IgG2 agonistic monoclonal antibody targeting the costimulatory receptor OX40 (CD134). Of the approximately 50 dose-escalation patients, hepatocellular carcinoma was present in about 20, melanoma in approximately 15, renal cell carcinoma in 9 and head and neck cancer in 9. Three dose-escalation patients achieved partial responses, one with hepatocellular carcinoma and two with cutaneous melanoma. Intravenous ivuxolimab was administered to patients every 2 weeks at six dose levels: 0.01, 0.1, 0.3, 1.5, 3 and 10 mg/kg. A male proportion of around 80% and a mean age of about 60 years, ranging from about 20 to 79, were recorded for the dose-escalation cohort. The point of sequencing TCRbeta in the periphery was to test whether ivuxolimab changed TCR sequence diversity and drove clonal T-cell expansion. The paper describes the monotherapy dose-escalation part (N ≈ 52 patients) of the phase I trial of ivuxolimab. Prior anti-PD-1, anti-PD-L1 or anti-CTLA-4 therapy was permitted, and checkpoint inhibitors had been received by 30% to 40% of dose-escalation patients.

Including cysteine and phenylalanine, the CDR3 has 14 amino acids. The kept DNA is CDR3 alone, 42 bases in frame from the first base. Trimming at the junction amounts to 5 bases on V and 0 bases on J, and the germline ends lie 10 bases apart. As encoded in the germline V gene (reference sequence), CDR1 is SEHNR while CDR2 is FQNEAQ. Overall results and qualifications from the work: Partial responders in the 0.1-3.0 mg/kg groups had among the lowest normalized peripheral clonal expansion, especially among CD8+ T cells. Low levels of normalized T-cell clonal expansion were also shown by some nonresponding patients. The antigen specificity of the clonally expanded peripheral T cells was not determined. After ivuxolimab, expanded clones were on average more numerous among CD8+ T cells than among CD4+ T cells. At doses of 0.1 to 3.0 mg/kg, clonal expansion of both CD4+ and CD8+ T cells in blood was seen between baseline and week 6.

Genomic DNA was extracted from sorted cells for sequencing of the TCRbeta CDR3 region. The immunoSEQ Assay was used to sequence the TCRbeta CDR3 regions. TCRdb provides this immuneACCESS table in a form limited to in-frame rearrangements. Some clones are lacking; in checked studies, under half of them reflect an unresolved V gene, and why the rest are absent is not known. Counted in this sample were over 95,000 clones; 90% to 97% of them appeared once. The ten biggest clones cover about 2.1% of the sample. With respect to this clone: Its binding antigen is unknown. Base quality data are lacking; no much larger clone is found one base away.

The trial excluded patients who had a history of autoimmune disease or who were on systemic immunosuppression. Peripheral blood for TCR sequencing was drawn from every dose cohort at baseline, at cycle 4 day 1 and at cycle 7 day 1. The samples were drawn from a first-in-human, open-label, multicenter phase I dose-escalation trial of ivuxolimab. Adults with locally advanced or metastatic head and neck squamous cell, hepatocellular, melanoma or renal cell carcinoma were enrolled in the trial. CD4+ and CD8+ T cells were sorted separately from peripheral blood before TCR sequencing. Sequencing used CD4+ or CD8+ T cells sorted from blood, obtained in a trial of the OX40 agonist ivuxolimab. This receptor was identified in an adult with an advanced solid tumor such as melanoma, head and neck, liver or kidney cancer. The receptor chain draws on TRBV7-9 and TRBJ2-5, with the D gene call left open. The nucleotide sequence reads as follows: TGTGCCAGCAGCCCCGCAGCCAACCAAGAGACCCAGTACTTC. Its product reads: CASSPAANQETQYF.